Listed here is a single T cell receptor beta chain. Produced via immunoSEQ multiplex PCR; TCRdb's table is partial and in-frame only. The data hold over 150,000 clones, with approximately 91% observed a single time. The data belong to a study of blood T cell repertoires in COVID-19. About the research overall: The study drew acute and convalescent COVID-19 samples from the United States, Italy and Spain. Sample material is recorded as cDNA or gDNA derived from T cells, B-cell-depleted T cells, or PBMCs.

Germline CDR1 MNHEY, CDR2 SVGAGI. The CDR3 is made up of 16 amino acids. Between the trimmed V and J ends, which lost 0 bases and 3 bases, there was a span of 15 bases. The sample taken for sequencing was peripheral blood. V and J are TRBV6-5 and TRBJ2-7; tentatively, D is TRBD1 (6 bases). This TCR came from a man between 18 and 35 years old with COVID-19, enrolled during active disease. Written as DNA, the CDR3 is TGTGCCAGCAGTTACTCGGGTCTAGGGGGTCTCTACGAGCAGTACTTC. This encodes CASSYSGLGGLYEQYF.